The present T cell receptor (beta chain) was sequenced within a study of blood T cell repertoires in COVID-19. Recovered status applied to Cohort 3 donors who had two consecutive negative PCRs. It also applied to those with clearance or with symptom resolution. Germline loops: CDR1 MNHEY, CDR2 SVGEGT. Losses at the gene ends were 6 bases for V and 2 bases for J; bases not matched to a gene: 10. This CDR3 has 17 amino acids. Original methodology: Amplified reference gene primers provided the basis for estimating nucleated cell counts. Sequencing was performed with immunoSEQ multiplex PCR; in TCRdb, only in-frame clones are kept and a portion is missing. The D gene and trimming were derived from the DNA, and the V and J assignments and clone size from that table. The data contain around 200,000 clones, approximately 89% of them singletons.

Sequenced: PBMCs or T cells enriched from blood (not recorded which). The receptor comes from a man in his forties or fifties who had recovered from COVID-19. The chain couples TRBV6-2 or TRBV6-3 to TRBJ1-2; 12 bases fit TRBD1. CDR3 sequence: CASSPHLGQGANYGYTF. CDR3 in DNA: TGTGCCAGCAGCCCCCATCTGGGACAGGGGGCGAACTATGGCTACACCTTC.